This TCR beta chain is drawn from a study of tumor and adjacent non-tumor tissue in lung cancer (dated 2018 in TCRdb). For the study in its entirety: Patients with adenocarcinoma (roughly 12), squamous cell carcinoma (2) and small cell lung cancer (1) were included in the cohort. Among the roughly 15 patients, ages ranged from roughly 30 to 76 years, about 10 were men and 5 were women, and disease was TNM stage I to III. Sequencing generated a total of 95 million to 150 million productive TCRbeta reads, averaging roughly 3.9 million reads per sample. The study compared bulk TCRbeta repertoires from lung tumor tissue and matched distant non-tumor lung tissue of over 13 lung cancer patients. For each patient, one tumor sample and one normal lung sample were taken, giving under 35 paired specimens that underwent TCRbeta CDR3 sequencing. General study outcomes and caveats: Because peripheral blood was not sequenced, the blood TCRbeta repertoires of the lung cancer patients in the study went unexamined. A significantly larger cumulative share of the repertoire was made up by the top 100 clones in normal lung than in tumor tissue. Significantly higher TCR diversity was found in younger patients, and higher tumor TCR diversity was associated with shorter overall and disease-free survival. Tumor tissue showed significantly greater TCR diversity (inverse Simpson) than normal lung tissue (431.37 vs 166.20, P = 0.0075, Mann-Whitney U test). Only about 15 patients were in the cohort, and the authors stated that larger samples and more detailed clinical data are needed. The methods do not name the sequencing platform or mention unique molecular identifiers.

The method was multiplex PCR. TCRdb names Illumina HiSeq 2500 as the instrument used. TCRbeta libraries were built by three rounds of nested PCR using primers (Table S4), following protocols modified from ARM-PCR. Before sequencing, PCR products of 200-500 bp were excised from the gel and purified with the QIAquick gel extraction kit. Regarding the original processing steps: Reads were cleaned using Trimmomatic, were merged into complete CDR3 sequences using FLASH, and were assigned to V(D)J germline segments using MiTCR. Clonal diversity was computed as the inverse Simpson's index with VDJtools. In-frame sequences without a premature stop codon were defined as productive reads. TCRdb redid the processing of the public reads, applying fastp at Q25 and MiXCR, and retained in-frame beta chains. Every distinct CDR3 protein forms one entry, paired with its most common genes and DNA. The V and J calls come from TCRdb's annotation, not from the publication. The sample profile shows about 90,000 distinct CDR3 sequences; roughly three fifths of them were found once. Of the sample, 15% falls within the top ten clones.

RNA was extracted from bulk unsorted tissue and checked for quality with a NanoDrop ND-1000 and an Agilent 2100. Donors were newly diagnosed lung cancer patients admitted for thoracic surgery in China between August and November 2014, without prior chemotherapy. Anyone who had undergone radiotherapy or chemotherapy before, or who had another cancer at the same time, was left out of the study. Surgical tissue pieces of roughly 1-2 cm3 were preserved in RNAlater solution and stored at -80 °C until use. This clonotype was seen only once. Its binding antigen is unknown. The junction does not match germline at one end; this may be a read error. This receptor was taken from a man in his sixties or seventies with non-small cell lung cancer. The sample consisted of lung tumor tissue.

The sequenced DNA is TGCGGTGCTAGGACAGTGAGTGAAAAACTGTTTTTT. It codes for CGARTVSEKLFF. The rearranged chain carries TRBV20-1 and TRBJ1-4, and perhaps TRBD1 as D gene, on 6 matching bases. The germline V gene (reference sequence) yields DFQATT for CDR1 and SNEGSKA for CDR2. From the cysteine up to the phenylalanine, the CDR3 has a length of 12 residues. This entry keeps only the CDR3 DNA: 36 bases, framed from base 1.